This record concerns one T cell receptor gamma chain sequence. This clone has just one count. Its antigen is still unknown. Base qualities were left out, and no much larger clone turns up one base away. A single read constitutes weak evidence. For each case, genomic DNA was extracted from ten 5-um FFPE scrolls with the QIAamp DNA FFPE tissue kit. To test whether coeliac disease could be classified from the TCR repertoire, the study used duodenal biopsies that were formalin-fixed paraffin-embedded, fully anonymised, and surplus to diagnostic needs. The data derive from a study of intestinal T cells in coeliac disease (TCRdb year 2020). About the study as a whole: Coeliac patients were much younger than controls, with mean ages of 16.0 versus 54.8 years in the TRG cohort. The TCR-delta (TRD) cohort comprised duodenal biopsies from around eleven coeliac disease patients and around eleven non-coeliac controls. A second, larger TCR-gamma (TRG) cohort comprised duodenal biopsies from a few dozen coeliac disease patients and approximately 20 non-coeliac controls. What the study reported, not specific to this receptor: A significant age difference was observed between coeliac and control groups, although significant classification was not yielded by an age-split analysis. FFPE-derived DNA was found to be relatively degraded, and loss of a proportion of TCR sequences in each sample was likely caused by this degradation. Of around 54 biopsies, around 51 (around 94%) were correctly classified by TRG clustering, which had a reported leave-one-out accuracy of about 87%. All 20 or so biopsies in training were correctly classified by TRD kmer-based clustering, and a leave-one-out accuracy of roughly 89% was reported. Repeated CDR3 amino acid sequences could not be distinguished from PCR duplicates in the analysis.

The germline V end is reduced by 0 bases and the J end by 5 bases; junction bases left unmatched: 7. CDR1 VINAFY and CDR2 YDVSNSKD were looked up in the germline V gene. Including cysteine and phenylalanine, the CDR3 has 14 amino acids. The read is trimmed to its CDR3 DNA, 42 bases read in frame from base 1. Libraries were prepared through multiplex PCR. TCRdb records Ion Torrent PGM as the sequencer. The LymphoTrack kit, which has primers carrying Illumina adapters, was used to amplify TRG repertoires from approximately 0.2 ug of biopsy DNA. TRG amplicons were purified using AMPure XP beads, were quantified on a 2100 Bioanalyzer, and were pooled equimolarly. An Ion PGM instrument was used to sequence the TRG libraries. The source study handled its data this way. Using FastX, any read was removed if more than 10% of its nucleotides had quality scores below the third quartile calculated per patient. Alignment of reads was performed with IMGT/HighV-QUEST so that V, D and J genes were assigned, CDR3 regions were identified and functionality was assessed. Sequences were converted to amino acids, and every sequence predicted to be non-functional was removed. CDR3s were split into kmers with and without positional annotation, PCA was performed on kmer frequencies, and samples were clustered using all 1023 combinations of PCs 1-10. Classification was validated by leave-one-out cross-validation, in which parameters were re-optimised on the remaining samples each time. Shannon diversity was calculated using the vegan R package from repeated random subsamples equal to the lowest read count. With CATT, TCRdb called clones again from the public reads; duplicate DNA rows were later joined. These V and J calls derive from TCRdb rather than the authors' analysis. For this sample there are over 550 gamma-chain clones; roughly 47% appear just once. The biggest ten clones account for approximately 18% of the sample.

This TCR was recovered from a human donor with celiac disease. The sequenced material came from a duodenal biopsy. The V and J genes are TRGV5 and TRGJ1 or TRGJ2. The DNA sequence is TGTGCCACCTGGGACAGGCCCTCGGATTATAAGAAACTCTTT. Protein translation: CATWDRPSDYKKLF.